The T cell receptor beta chain under discussion was sequenced for a study of T cell responses to AZD1222 COVID-19 vaccine. Study conclusions and caveats: Per reports, nearly half of all spike-specific TCRs target regions that are unmutated in variants. Vaccine-associated CD4 TCRs spanned spike, dominant at 160-218 and 743-854.

Sequenced by immunoSEQ multiplex PCR; TCRdb stores in-frame clones only, minus some. The table shows approximately 60,000 clones, with 80% to 90% occurring only once. Trimming left V 4 bases short and J 8 bases short, with 18 bases between. The germline CDR1 and CDR2 sequences are SNHLY and FYNNEI. CDR3 length equals 15 residues. As to this clone: The antigen is unknown.

The receptor comes from an adult who received the AZD1222 COVID-19 vaccine. The chain couples TRBV2 to TRBJ2-4, with D maybe TRBD1 (6 bases). The material was peripheral blood, obtained 28 days after the second AZD1222 dose. The chain's CDR3 is CASSGQPQGRDIQYF. The CDR3 nucleotides are TGTGCCAGCAGTGGCCAACCACAGGGACGGGACATTCAGTACTTC.